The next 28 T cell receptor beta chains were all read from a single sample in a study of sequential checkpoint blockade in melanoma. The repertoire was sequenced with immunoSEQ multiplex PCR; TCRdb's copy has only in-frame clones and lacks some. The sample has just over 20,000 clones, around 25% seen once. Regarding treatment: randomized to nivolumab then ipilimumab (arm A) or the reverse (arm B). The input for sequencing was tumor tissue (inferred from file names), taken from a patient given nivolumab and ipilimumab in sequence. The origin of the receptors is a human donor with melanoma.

The chain's CDR3 is CASSVDTLGQPQHF. CDR3 sequence (DNA): TGTGCCAGTAGTGTCGACACCCTGGGACAGCCCCAGCATTTT. V gene TRBV19 combines with J gene TRBJ1-5; D is uncertain. This CDR3 is 14 amino acids long. Trimming removed 5 bases from V and 7 bases from J, with 15 bases in between. Germline assignment: CDR1 LNHDA and CDR2 SQIVND (reference sequence).

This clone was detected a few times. The CDR3 DNA sequence: TGTGCCAGCTCCTGGCAGTCCTACGAGCAGTACTTC. Its translation is CASSWQSYEQYF. This chain links TRBV18 with TRBJ2-7; D not resolved. With 6 bases removed from V and 1 base from J, the gap between germline ends came to 7 bases. Germline V gives CDR1 KGHSH, CDR2 LQKENI. This CDR3 is built from 12 residues.

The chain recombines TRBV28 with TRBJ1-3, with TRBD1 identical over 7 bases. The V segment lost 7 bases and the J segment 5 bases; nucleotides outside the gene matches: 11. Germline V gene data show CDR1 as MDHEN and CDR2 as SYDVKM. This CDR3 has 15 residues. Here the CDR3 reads CASTPHGTERNTIYF. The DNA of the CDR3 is TGTGCCAGCACGCCCCACGGGACAGAGAGAAACACCATATATTTT.

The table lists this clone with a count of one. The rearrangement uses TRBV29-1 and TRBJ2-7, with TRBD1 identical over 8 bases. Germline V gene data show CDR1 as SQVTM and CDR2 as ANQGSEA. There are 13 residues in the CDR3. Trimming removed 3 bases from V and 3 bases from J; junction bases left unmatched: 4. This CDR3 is CSVDADRGYEQYF. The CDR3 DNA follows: TGCAGCGTTGATGCTGACAGGGGCTACGAGCAGTACTTC.

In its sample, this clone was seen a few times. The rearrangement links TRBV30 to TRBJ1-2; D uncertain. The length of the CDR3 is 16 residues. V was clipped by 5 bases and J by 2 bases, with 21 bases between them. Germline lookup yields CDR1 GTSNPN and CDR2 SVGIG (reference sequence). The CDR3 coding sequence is TGTGCCTGGGGATACTGGACGGAGACCGCGAACTATGGCTACACCTTC. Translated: CAWGYWTETANYGYTF. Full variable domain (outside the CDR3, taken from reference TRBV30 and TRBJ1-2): SQTIHQWPATLVQPVGSPLSLECTVEGTSNPNLYWYRQAAGRGLQLLFYSVGIGQISSEVPQNLSASRPQDRQFILSSKKLLLSDSGFYLCAWGYWTETANYGYTFGSGTRLTVV.

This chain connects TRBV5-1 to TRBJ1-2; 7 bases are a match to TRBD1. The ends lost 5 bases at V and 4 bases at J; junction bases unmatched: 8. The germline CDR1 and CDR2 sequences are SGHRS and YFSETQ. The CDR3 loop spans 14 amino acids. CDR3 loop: CASRQSGGGYGYTF. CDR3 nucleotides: TGCGCCAGCAGACAGTCAGGGGGTGGCTATGGCTACACCTTC.

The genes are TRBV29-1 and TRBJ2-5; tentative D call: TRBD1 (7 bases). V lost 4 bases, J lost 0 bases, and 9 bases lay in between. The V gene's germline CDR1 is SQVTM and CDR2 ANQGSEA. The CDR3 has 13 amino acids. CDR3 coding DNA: TGCAGCGTTGCAGGGGGGTACCAAGAGACCCAGTACTTC. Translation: CSVAGGYQETQYF.

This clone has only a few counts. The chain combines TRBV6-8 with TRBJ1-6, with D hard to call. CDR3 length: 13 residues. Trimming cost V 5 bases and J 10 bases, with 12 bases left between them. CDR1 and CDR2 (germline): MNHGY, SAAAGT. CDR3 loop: CASSDGGSSPLHF. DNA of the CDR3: TGTGCCAGCAGTGACGGAGGCTCATCACCCCTCCACTTT.

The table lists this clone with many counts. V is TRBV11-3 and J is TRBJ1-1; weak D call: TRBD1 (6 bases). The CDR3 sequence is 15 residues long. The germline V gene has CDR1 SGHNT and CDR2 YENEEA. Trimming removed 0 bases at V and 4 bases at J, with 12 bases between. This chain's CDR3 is CASSLDTGRGTEAFF. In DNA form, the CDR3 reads TGTGCCAGCAGCTTAGATACAGGGCGGGGCACTGAAGCTTTCTTT. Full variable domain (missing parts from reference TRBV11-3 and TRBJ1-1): EAGVVQSPRYKIIEKKQPVAFWCNPISGHNTLYWYLQNLGQGPELLIRYENEEAVDDSQLPKDRFSAERLKGVDSTLKIQPAELGDSAVYLCASSLDTGRGTEAFFGQGTRLTVV.

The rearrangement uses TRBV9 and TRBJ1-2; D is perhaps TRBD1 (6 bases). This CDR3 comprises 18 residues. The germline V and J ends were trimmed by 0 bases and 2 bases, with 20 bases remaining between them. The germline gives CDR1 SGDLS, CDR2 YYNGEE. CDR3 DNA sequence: TGTGCCAGCAGCGTAGACCCTCATCAGGGGATGGGAAACTATGGCTACACCTTC. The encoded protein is CASSVDPHQGMGNYGYTF.

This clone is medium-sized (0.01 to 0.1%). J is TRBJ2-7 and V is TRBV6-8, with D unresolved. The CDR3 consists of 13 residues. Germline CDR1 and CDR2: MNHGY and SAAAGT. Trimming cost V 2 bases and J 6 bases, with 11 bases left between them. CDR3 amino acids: CASSYGVSVEQYF. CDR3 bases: TGTGCCAGCAGTTACGGGGTCAGCGTCGAGCAGTACTTC.

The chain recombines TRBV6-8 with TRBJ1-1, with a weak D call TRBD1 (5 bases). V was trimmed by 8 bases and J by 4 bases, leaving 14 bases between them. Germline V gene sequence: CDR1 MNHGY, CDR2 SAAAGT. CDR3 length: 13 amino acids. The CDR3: CASGGSGGTEAFF. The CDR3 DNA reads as TGTGCCAGCGGGGGGTCGGGGGGCACTGAAGCTTTCTTT.

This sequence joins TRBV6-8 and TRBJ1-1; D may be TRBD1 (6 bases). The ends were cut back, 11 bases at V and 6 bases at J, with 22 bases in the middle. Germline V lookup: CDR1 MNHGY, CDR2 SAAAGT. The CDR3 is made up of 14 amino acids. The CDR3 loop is CAAAQQGGASEAFF. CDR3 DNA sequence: TGTGCCGCGGCCCAACAAGGGGGGGCTTCTGAAGCTTTCTTT.

CDR3 in DNA: TGCGCCAGCCGGGATGGGGAAAGAGGGATTAGCGAGCAGTACTTC. Translating it yields CASRDGERGISEQYF. The chain has TRBV5-1 and TRBJ2-7; D perhaps matches TRBD2 (5 bases). The CDR3 runs to 15 residues. Trimming took 7 bases from V and 6 from J, leaving 23 bases between them. Per the germline V gene, CDR1 is SGHRS and CDR2 is YFSETQ.

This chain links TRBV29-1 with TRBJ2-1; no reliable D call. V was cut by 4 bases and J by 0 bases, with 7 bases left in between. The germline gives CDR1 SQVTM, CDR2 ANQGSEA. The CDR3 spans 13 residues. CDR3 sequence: CSVAPISYNEQFF. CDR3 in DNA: TGCAGCGTTGCCCCCATCTCCTACAATGAGCAGTTCTTC.

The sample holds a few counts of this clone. This CDR3 is CASSYYVKGQGIYGYTF. As DNA, the CDR3 is TGTGCCAGCAGTTACTACGTCAAAGGACAGGGGATCTATGGCTACACCTTC. The V gene is TRBV6-8, the J gene TRBJ1-2, with 9 bases identical to TRBD1. Losses at the gene ends were 1 base for V and 4 bases for J; bases not matched to a gene: 10. This CDR3 comprises 17 residues. CDR1 MNHGY and CDR2 SAAAGT come from the germline V gene.

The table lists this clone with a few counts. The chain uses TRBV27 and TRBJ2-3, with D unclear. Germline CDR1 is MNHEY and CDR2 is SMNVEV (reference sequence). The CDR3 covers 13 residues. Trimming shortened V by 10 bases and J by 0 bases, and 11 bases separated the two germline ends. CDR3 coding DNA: TGTGCCACCACCTCTCCTAGCACAGATACGCAGTATTTT. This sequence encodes CATTSPSTDTQYF.

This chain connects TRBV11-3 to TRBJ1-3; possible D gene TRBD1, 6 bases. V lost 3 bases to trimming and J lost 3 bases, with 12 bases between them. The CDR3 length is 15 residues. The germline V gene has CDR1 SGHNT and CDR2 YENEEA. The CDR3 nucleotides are TGTGCCAGCAGCTTGGCGACAGGAATTGGAAACACCATATATTTT. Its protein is CASSLATGIGNTIYF. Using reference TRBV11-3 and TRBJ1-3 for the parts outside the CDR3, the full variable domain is EAGVVQSPRYKIIEKKQPVAFWCNPISGHNTLYWYLQNLGQGPELLIRYENEEAVDDSQLPKDRFSAERLKGVDSTLKIQPAELGDSAVYLCASSLATGIGNTIYFGEGSWLTVV.

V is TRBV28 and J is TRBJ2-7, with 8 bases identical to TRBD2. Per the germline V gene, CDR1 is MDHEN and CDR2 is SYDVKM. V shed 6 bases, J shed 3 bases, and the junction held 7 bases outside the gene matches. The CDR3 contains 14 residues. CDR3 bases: TGTGCCAGCAGCTCTAGACTAGCGCTCTACGAGCAGTACTTC. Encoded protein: CASSSRLALYEQYF.

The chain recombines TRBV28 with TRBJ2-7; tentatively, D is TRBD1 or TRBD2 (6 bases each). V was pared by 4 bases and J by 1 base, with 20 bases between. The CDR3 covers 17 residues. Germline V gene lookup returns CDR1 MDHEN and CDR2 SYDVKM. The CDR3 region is CASSSNGGRTESYEQYF. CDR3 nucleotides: TGTGCCAGCAGTTCTAATGGGGGGCGGACAGAATCCTACGAGCAGTACTTC.

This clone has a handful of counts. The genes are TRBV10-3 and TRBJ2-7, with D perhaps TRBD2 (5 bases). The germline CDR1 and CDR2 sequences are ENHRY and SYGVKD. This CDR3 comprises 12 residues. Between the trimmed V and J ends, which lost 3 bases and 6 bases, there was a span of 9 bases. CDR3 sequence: CAISEPRGEQYF. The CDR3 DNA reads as TGTGCCATCAGTGAACCACGGGGCGAGCAGTACTTC.

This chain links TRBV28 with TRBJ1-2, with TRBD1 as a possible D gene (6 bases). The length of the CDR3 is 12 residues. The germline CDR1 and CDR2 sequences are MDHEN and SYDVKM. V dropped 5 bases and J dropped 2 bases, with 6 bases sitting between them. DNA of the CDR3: TGTGCCAGCAGTGGACAGAACTATGGCTACACCTTC. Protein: CASSGQNYGYTF.

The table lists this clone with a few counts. The DNA of the CDR3 is TGTGCCACCAGCAGAGATCAGGTTTCTGGGTCAGAGCAGTACTTC. This sequence encodes CATSRDQVSGSEQYF. J is TRBJ2-7 and V is TRBV15; unclear D gene. CDR1 LNHNV and CDR2 YYDKDF come from the germline V gene (reference sequence). CDR3 length: 15 amino acids. V shed 0 bases and J shed 7 bases, with 16 bases lying between them.

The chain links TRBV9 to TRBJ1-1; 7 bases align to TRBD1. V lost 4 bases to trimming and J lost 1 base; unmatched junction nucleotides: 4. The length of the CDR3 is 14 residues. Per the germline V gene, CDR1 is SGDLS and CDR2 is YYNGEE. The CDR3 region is CASSPRQGNTEAFF. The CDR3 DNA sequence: TGTGCCAGCAGCCCAAGACAGGGGAACACTGAAGCTTTCTTT. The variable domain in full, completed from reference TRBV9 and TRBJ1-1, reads DSGVTQTPKHLITATGQRVTLRCSPRSGDLSVYWYQQSLDQGLQFLIQYYNGEERAKGNILERFSAQQFPDLHSELNLSSLELGDSALYFCASSPRQGNTEAFFGQGTRLTVV.

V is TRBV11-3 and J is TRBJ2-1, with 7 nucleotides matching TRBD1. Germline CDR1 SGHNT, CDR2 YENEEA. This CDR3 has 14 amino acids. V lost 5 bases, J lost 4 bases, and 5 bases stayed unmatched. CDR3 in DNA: TGTGCCAGCAGCCAACCGGGACAGTACAATGAGCAGTTCTTC. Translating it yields CASSQPGQYNEQFF.

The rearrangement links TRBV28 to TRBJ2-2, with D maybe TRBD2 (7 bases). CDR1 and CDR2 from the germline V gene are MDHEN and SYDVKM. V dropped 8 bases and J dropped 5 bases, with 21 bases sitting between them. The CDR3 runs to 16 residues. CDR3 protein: CASRYGGGRRTGELFF. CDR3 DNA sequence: TGTGCCAGCCGATATGGCGGGGGCCGTAGAACCGGGGAGCTGTTTTTT.

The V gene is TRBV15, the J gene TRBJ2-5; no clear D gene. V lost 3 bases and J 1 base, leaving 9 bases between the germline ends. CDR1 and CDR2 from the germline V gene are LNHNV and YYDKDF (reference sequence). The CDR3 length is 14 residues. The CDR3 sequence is CATSSGLFQETQYF. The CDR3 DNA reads TGTGCCACCAGCAGTGGATTGTTCCAAGAGACCCAGTACTTC.

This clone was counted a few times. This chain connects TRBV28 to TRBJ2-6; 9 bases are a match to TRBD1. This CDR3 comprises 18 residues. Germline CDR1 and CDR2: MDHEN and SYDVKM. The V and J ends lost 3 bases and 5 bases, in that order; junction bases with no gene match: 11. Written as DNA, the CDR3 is TGTGCCAGCAGTTTCGAGGGACAGGGAGAAAGGAGGGCCAACGTCCTGACTTTC. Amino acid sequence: CASSFEGQGERRANVLTF.